Below, 24 T cell receptor beta chains from the same sample are listed, as sequenced in a study of human T cells and chemical hapten exposure. Noted time point: patch test 1, 2 weeks after DPC sensitization. Treatment: therapeutic diphenylcyclopropenone sensitization with weekly scalp DPC. One entry per CDR3 protein results from TCRdb running MiXCR on the RACE reads. The profile shows some 340,000 distinct CDR3 sequences, about 7% of them singletons. The specimen was whole blood, collected in connection with sensitization to the hapten diphenylcyclopropenone (DPC). The receptors were sampled from a woman aged 18-29 years with alopecia areata. Some clones in this sample may be carry-over from other donors' samples.

The rearrangement links TRBV7-6 to TRBJ2-1; the match to TRBD2 covers 12 bases. Germline V gene lookup returns CDR1 SGHVS and CDR2 FNYEAQ. V was pared by 3 bases and J by 5 bases, with 2 bases of the junction left unmatched. The CDR3 spans 15 residues. The DNA for the CDR3 is TGTGCCAGCAGCTTCGCTAGCGGGGGGGACAATGAGCAGTTCTTC. It codes for CASSFASGGDNEQFF. The full variable domain, completed using reference TRBV7-6 and TRBJ2-1, is GAGVSQSPRYKVTKRGQDVALRCDPISGHVSLYWYRQALGQGPEFLTYFNYEAQQDKSGLPNDRFSAERPEGSISTLTIQRTEQRDSAMYRCASSFASGGDNEQFFGPGTRLTVL.

The rearrangement links TRBV18 to TRBJ1-1; 10 bases agree with TRBD1. Germline lookup yields CDR1 KGHSH and CDR2 LQKENI. The CDR3 runs 16 residues. The V gene end was trimmed by 0 bases and the J gene end by 4 bases; junction bases not matched to a gene: 5. CDR3 DNA sequence: TGTGCCAGCTCACCACCGACAGGGGGCTTAAGCACTGAAGCTTTCTTT. As protein: CASSPPTGGLSTEAFF.

The V and J genes are TRBV5-6 and TRBJ2-4; no clear D. V was clipped by 3 bases and J by 6 bases, with 10 bases between them. The V gene's germline CDR1 is SGHDT and CDR2 YYEEEE. This CDR3 has 13 residues. In DNA, the CDR3 is TGTGCCAGCAGCTGGCTGGGCAGAAACATTCAGTACTTC. It specifies CASSWLGRNIQYF.

The chain links TRBV7-3 to TRBJ2-1; the D call may be TRBD1 or TRBD2 (5 bases each). The germline V gene encodes CDR1 SGHTA and CDR2 FQGTGA. V was shortened by 6 bases and J by 7 bases, with 13 bases between the two germline ends. The length of the CDR3 is 13 residues. The CDR3 reads CASSRGVGNEQFF. CDR3 coding DNA: TGTGCCAGCAGTCGGGGCGTCGGGAATGAGCAGTTCTTC.

This clonotype was found many times. This chain uses TRBV12-3 or TRBV12-4 with TRBJ2-7; D call uncertain. The CDR3 runs 14 residues. Trimming removed 7 bases at V and 0 bases at J, with 13 bases between. The CDR3 spells CASTPGGSSYEQYF. The DNA for the CDR3 is TGTGCCAGCACCCCTGGTGGCAGCTCCTACGAGCAGTACTTC.

The rearrangement uses TRBV18 and TRBJ2-3; TRBD1 or TRBD2 may be the D gene (5 bases each). Per the germline V gene, CDR1 is KGHSH and CDR2 is LQKENI. The V and J ends lost 2 bases and 6 bases respectively, with 15 bases between them. The CDR3 spans 15 residues. The DNA of the CDR3 is TGTGCCAGCTCACCAGCAGAGGGGACCCGCGATACGCAGTATTTT. Its protein is CASSPAEGTRDTQYF.

This clonotype was detected many times. This chain joins TRBV12-3 or TRBV12-4 and TRBJ2-1, with 8 bases matching TRBD2. V shed 5 bases and J 5 bases; nucleotides not matched to a gene: 2. The CDR3 totals 13 residues. In DNA form, the CDR3 reads TGTGCCAGCAGTCTTAGCGGGGACAATGAGCAGTTCTTC. It encodes CASSLSGDNEQFF.

The chain couples TRBV11-1 to TRBJ2-7; D remains unclear. CDR1 and CDR2 (germline): SGHAT, FQDESV (reference sequence). Trimming left V 2 bases short and J 1 base short, with 9 bases between. CDR3 size: 14 residues. CDR3 amino acids: CASSLPGLSYEQYF. The CDR3 DNA reads TGTGCCAGCAGCTTACCGGGCCTTTCCTACGAGCAGTACTTC.

This clonotype was recorded many times. This chain joins TRBV29-1 and TRBJ2-1, with D perhaps assigned TRBD1 or TRBD2 (5 bases each). This CDR3 is built from 15 residues. Between the trimmed V and J ends, which lost 3 bases and 0 bases, there was a span of 12 bases. The germline V gene encodes CDR1 SQVTM and CDR2 ANQGSEA. In DNA, the CDR3 is TGCAGCGTTGACGAGGGGAAAAGCTCCTACAATGAGCAGTTCTTC. It is translated as CSVDEGKSSYNEQFF.

The chain uses TRBV18 and TRBJ1-2; D is unclear. V was clipped by 3 bases and J by 4 bases, with 12 bases between them. Per germline, CDR1 KGHSH and CDR2 LQKENI. The CDR3 runs 14 residues. In DNA form, the CDR3 reads TGTGCCAGCTCACCTTACGATGTAATCTATGGCTACACCTTC. Amino acid sequence: CASSPYDVIYGYTF.

This clonotype was detected only a few times. The J gene is TRBJ1-4, the V gene TRBV20-1; 7 bases are shared with TRBD1. CDR3 length: 13 amino acids. Germline CDR1 reads DFQATT; CDR2 reads SNEGSKA (reference sequence). The J segment lost 5 bases and the V segment lost 4 bases, leaving 4 bases of the junction unmatched. CDR3 DNA: TGCAGTGCTAACAGGGGTAGGAATGAAAAACTGTTTTTT. Translation: CSANRGRNEKLFF.

This clonotype has only a few counts. The chain uses TRBV7-9 and TRBJ2-2; a weak D match, TRBD1 (6 bases). This CDR3 region has 18 residues. Germline V lookup: CDR1 SEHNR, CDR2 FQNEAQ (reference sequence). With 2 bases removed from V and 5 bases from J, the gap between germline ends came to 21 bases. The CDR3 protein is CASSLYQLSSRGTGELFF. The CDR3 bases are TGTGCCAGCAGCTTATATCAGCTGTCAAGTAGGGGGACCGGGGAGCTGTTTTTT. The variable domain in full, completed from reference TRBV7-9 and TRBJ2-2, reads DTGVSQNPRHKITKRGQNVTFRCDPISEHNRLYWYRQTLGQGPEFLTYFQNEAQLEKSRLLSDRFSAERPKGSFSTLEIQRTEQGDSAMYLCASSLYQLSSRGTGELFFGEGSRLTVL.

This clonotype was seen ten or more times. The chain couples TRBV29-1 to TRBJ1-1; possible D gene TRBD1, 5 bases. V was trimmed by 4 bases and J by 6 bases, leaving 6 bases between them. Germline CDR1 SQVTM, CDR2 ANQGSEA. The CDR3 loop spans 10 amino acids. The CDR3 sequence: CSVGGAEAFF. CDR3 nucleotides: TGCAGCGTTGGGGGCGCTGAAGCTTTCTTT.

The chain combines TRBV3-1 with TRBJ2-4; 7 bases match TRBD1. V lost 0 bases and J lost 15; bases outside the gene matches: 8. The CDR3 contains 13 residues. Germline V gene data show CDR1 as LGHDT and CDR2 as YNNKEL (reference sequence). The CDR3 spells CASSQDETGFRYF. In DNA form, the CDR3 reads TGTGCCAGCAGCCAAGATGAGACAGGGTTTCGGTACTTC. The variable domain in full, with the rest retrieved from reference TRBV3-1 and TRBJ2-4, is DTAVSQTPKYLVTQMGNDKSIKCEQNLGHDTMYWYKQDSKKFLKIMFSYNNKELIINETVPNRFSPKSPDKAHLNLHINSLELGDSAVYFCASSQDETGFRYFGAGTRLSVL.

In this sample, this clonotype turned up many times. This chain uses TRBV7-4 with TRBJ2-4; D might be TRBD1 (6 bases). Germline V gene data show CDR1 as SGHVT and CDR2 as SQSDAQ. V lost 5 bases and J lost 3, with 17 bases in between. This CDR3 is 16 amino acids long. The CDR3 protein is CASSPRTATSKNIQYF. In DNA, the CDR3 is TGTGCCAGCAGCCCCCGGACAGCTACCAGCAAAAACATTCAGTACTTC.

This chain joins TRBV4-1 and TRBJ1-2; TRBD1 might be the D (5 bases). Germline-derived CDR1 and CDR2 are MGHRA and YSYEKL. Between the trimmed V and J ends, which lost 1 base and 5 bases, there was a span of 23 bases. CDR3 length equals 18 residues. The CDR3, as DNA: TGCGCCAGCAGCCAAGCCCACAGGTTCCGAGACAGATTTTATGGCTACACCTTC. It is translated as CASSQAHRFRDRFYGYTF.

The rearrangement links TRBV5-4 to TRBJ1-2, with D perhaps TRBD1 (5 bases). The CDR3 covers 13 residues. The germline V gene has CDR1 SGHNT and CDR2 YYREEE (reference sequence). Trimming cost V 4 bases and J 8 bases, with 15 bases left between them. CDR3 in amino acids: CASSIGQSGGYTF. The CDR3 DNA reads as TGTGCCAGCAGCATAGGACAATCGGGAGGCTACACCTTC.

The rearrangement links TRBV6-5 to TRBJ2-1; D is ambiguous. The ends were cut back, 7 bases at V and 8 bases at J, with 18 bases in the middle. The germline V gene encodes CDR1 MNHEY and CDR2 SVGAGI. CDR3 size: 14 residues. This CDR3 is CASIGDRRRYEQFF. Here the CDR3 DNA reads TGTGCCAGCATCGGTGACCGACGCAGGTATGAGCAGTTCTTC.

The chain recombines TRBV6-2 or TRBV6-3 with TRBJ2-1; the match to TRBD2 covers 10 bases. CDR1 and CDR2 (germline): MNHEY, SVGEGT. There are 16 residues in the CDR3. J gave up 2 bases and V 2 bases, and 3 bases lay outside the gene matches. The CDR3, as DNA: TGTGCCAGCAGTTACAGCGGGGGGGCCCCCTACAATGAGCAGTTCTTC. Translating it yields CASSYSGGAPYNEQFF.

This chain connects TRBV20-1 to TRBJ1-5; TRBD1 aligns across 7 bases. Germline lookup yields CDR1 DFQATT and CDR2 SNEGSKA (reference sequence). The V and J ends lost 6 bases and 2 bases, in that order; junction bases with no gene match: 4. The CDR3 has 13 amino acids. CDR3 nucleotides: TGCAGTGCAAACAGGGGTCGCAATCAGCCCCAGCATTTT. Its translation is CSANRGRNQPQHF.

This clonotype was picked up many times. The CDR3 DNA sequence: TGTGCCAGCAGAATGGGTAACTCACCCCTCCACTTT. It specifies CASRMGNSPLHF. The rearrangement links TRBV12-3 or TRBV12-4 to TRBJ1-6; D ambiguous. The CDR3 loop spans 12 amino acids. The V end lost 6 bases, the J end lost 10 bases, and 10 bases lay between the germline ends.

The table lists this clonotype with many counts. The chain carries TRBV12-3 or TRBV12-4 and TRBJ2-1, with D possibly being TRBD1 (6 bases). The CDR3 loop spans 15 amino acids. V lost 6 bases and J lost 0, with 12 bases in between. DNA for the CDR3: TGTGCCAGCAGCCCGACAGGAAGCTCCTACAATGAGCAGTTCTTC. It codes for CASSPTGSSYNEQFF.

The table lists this clonotype with a few counts. CDR3 DNA: TGTGCCAGCAGCGTAACTCCCATGGGCGACGAGCAGTACTTC. This codes for CASSVTPMGDEQYF. This sequence joins TRBV9 and TRBJ2-7; D gene uncertain. V was pared by 1 base and J by 5 bases, with 13 bases between. The CDR3 is made up of 14 amino acids. In germline, CDR1 is SGDLS, CDR2 YYNGEE.

The chain couples TRBV5-4 to TRBJ2-6; D not resolved. Trimming removed 4 bases at V and 0 bases at J, with 11 bases between. Germline V gene lookup returns CDR1 SGHNT and CDR2 YYREEE (reference sequence). CDR3 length: 16 residues. CDR3 sequence (DNA): TGTGCCAGCAGCACAAGTCCGTTCTCTGGGGCCAACGTCCTGACTTTC. Translated: CASSTSPFSGANVLTF.